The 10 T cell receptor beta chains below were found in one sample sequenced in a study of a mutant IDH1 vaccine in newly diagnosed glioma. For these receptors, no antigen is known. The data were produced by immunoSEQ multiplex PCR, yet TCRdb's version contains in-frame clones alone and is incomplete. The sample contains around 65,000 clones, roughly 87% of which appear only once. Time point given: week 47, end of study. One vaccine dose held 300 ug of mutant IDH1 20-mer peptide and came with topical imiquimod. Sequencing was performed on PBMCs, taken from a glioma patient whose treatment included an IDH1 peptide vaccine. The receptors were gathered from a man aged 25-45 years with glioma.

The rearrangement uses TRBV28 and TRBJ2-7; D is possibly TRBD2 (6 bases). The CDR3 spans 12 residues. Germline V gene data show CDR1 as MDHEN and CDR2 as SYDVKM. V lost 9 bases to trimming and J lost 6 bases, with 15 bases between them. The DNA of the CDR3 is TGTGCCAGTCCTGGACTAACGGGCGAGCAGTACTTC. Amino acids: CASPGLTGEQYF.

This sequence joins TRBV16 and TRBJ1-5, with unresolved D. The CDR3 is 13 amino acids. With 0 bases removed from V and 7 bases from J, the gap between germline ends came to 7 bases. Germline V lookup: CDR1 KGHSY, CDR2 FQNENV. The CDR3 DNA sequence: TGTGCCAGCAGCCAATCTCGGTTCCAGCCCCAGCATTTT. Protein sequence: CASSQSRFQPQHF.

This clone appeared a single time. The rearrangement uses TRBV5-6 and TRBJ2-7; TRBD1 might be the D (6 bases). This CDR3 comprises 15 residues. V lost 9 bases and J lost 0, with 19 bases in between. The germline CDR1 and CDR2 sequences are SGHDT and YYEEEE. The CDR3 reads CATQTLGTLSYEQYF. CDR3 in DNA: TGTGCCACTCAAACCCTAGGGACACTCTCCTACGAGCAGTACTTC.

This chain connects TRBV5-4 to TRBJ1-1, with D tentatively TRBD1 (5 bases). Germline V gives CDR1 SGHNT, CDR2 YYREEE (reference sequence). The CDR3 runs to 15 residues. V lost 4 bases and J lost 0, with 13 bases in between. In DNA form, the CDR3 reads TGTGCCAGCAGCGTAGCAGGGTTCTTGAACACTGAAGCTTTCTTT. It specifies CASSVAGFLNTEAFF.

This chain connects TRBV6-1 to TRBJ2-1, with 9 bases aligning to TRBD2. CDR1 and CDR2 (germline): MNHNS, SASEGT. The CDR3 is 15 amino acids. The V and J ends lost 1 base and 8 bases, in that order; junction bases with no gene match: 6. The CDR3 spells CASSEVAGAQHEQFF. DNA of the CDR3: TGTGCCAGCAGTGAAGTAGCGGGGGCCCAACATGAGCAGTTCTTC.

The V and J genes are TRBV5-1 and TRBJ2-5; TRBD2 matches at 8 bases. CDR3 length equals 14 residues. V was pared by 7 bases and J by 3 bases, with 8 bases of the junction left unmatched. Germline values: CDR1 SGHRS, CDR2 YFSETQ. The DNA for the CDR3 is TGCGCCAGCTCGGACCTAGCGGGTGAAGAGACCCAGTACTTC. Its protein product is CASSDLAGEETQYF.

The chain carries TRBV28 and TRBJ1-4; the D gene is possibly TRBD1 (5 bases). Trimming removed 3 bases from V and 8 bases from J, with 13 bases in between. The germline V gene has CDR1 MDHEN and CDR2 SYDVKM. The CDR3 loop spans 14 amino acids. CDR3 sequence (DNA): TGTGCCAGCAGTTTGGCGGGACGGTGGGAAAAACTGTTTTTT. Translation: CASSLAGRWEKLFF.

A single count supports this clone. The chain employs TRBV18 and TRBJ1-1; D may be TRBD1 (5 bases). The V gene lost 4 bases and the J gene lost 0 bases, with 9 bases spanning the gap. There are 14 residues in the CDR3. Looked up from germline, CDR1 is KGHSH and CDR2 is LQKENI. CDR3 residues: CASSRDGLNTEAFF. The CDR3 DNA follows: TGTGCCAGCTCACGGGACGGCTTGAACACTGAAGCTTTCTTT.

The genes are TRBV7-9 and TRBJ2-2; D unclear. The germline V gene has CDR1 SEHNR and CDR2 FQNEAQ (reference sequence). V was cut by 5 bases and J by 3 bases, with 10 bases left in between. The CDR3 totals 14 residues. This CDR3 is CASSTDLDTGELFF. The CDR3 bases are TGTGCCAGCAGCACCGACTTAGACACCGGGGAGCTGTTTTTT.

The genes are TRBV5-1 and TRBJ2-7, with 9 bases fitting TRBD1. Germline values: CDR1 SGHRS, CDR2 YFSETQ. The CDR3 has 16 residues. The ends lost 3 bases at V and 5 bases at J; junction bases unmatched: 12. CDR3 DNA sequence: TGCGCCAGCAGCTCTTCCGTGGACAGGGGTAGAGACGAGCAGTACTTC. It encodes CASSSSVDRGRDEQYF.